This T cell receptor beta chain was captured in a study of T cells in Graves' hyperthyroidism and ophthalmopathy. Findings and caveats of the study: Most thyroid-expanded clonotypes above 0.001 were also found in blood. Model predictions of ophthalmopathy came a median roughly 6.7 months before onset.

Germline CDR1 and CDR2: SGDLS and YYNGEE. Trimming removed 0 bases from V and 0 bases from J, with 9 bases in between. The CDR3 length is 15 residues. Regarding this clonotype: Its antigen is as yet unknown.

Patients were excluded because of uncontrolled infection, other autoimmune disease, pregnancy or lactation. Amplification of TCR beta CDR3 regions was performed using RNA transcripts as template. In the first-round RT-PCR of the TCR CDR3, the HTBI primer set was used. TCRdb ran MiXCR on the multiplex PCR reads and lists one entry per CDR3 protein. The sample includes 530,000 or so distinct CDR3 sequences, around 42% of them seen just once. The V call is TRBV9, the J call TRBJ1-2; D unclear. The clonotype originates from a woman aged 18-35 years with Graves' hyperthyroidism. The sequenced material came from peripheral blood or thyroid tissue (not recorded which). The CDR3 DNA reads TGTGCCAGCAGCGTAGAAAGCCTAACTAACTATGGCTACACCTTC. It encodes CASSVESLTNYGYTF.